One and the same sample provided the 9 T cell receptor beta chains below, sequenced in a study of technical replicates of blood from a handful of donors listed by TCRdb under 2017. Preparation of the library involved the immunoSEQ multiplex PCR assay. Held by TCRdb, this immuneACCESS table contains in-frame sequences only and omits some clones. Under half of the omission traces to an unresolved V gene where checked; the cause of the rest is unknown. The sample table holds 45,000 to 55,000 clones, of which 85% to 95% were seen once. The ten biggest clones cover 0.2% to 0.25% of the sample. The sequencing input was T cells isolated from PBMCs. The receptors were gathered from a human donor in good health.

Written as DNA, the CDR3 is TGTGCCAGCAATGAGGGCGGGAGAAGGCGTCGATACAATGAGCAGTTCTTC. This sequence encodes CASNEGGRRRRYNEQFF. The chain is built from TRBV28 and TRBJ2-1; 7 bases line up with TRBD2. The junction had 16 bases not matched to a gene; V was cut back by 7 bases and J by 4 bases. This CDR3 spans 17 amino acids. Germline-derived CDR1 and CDR2 are MDHEN and SYDVKM.

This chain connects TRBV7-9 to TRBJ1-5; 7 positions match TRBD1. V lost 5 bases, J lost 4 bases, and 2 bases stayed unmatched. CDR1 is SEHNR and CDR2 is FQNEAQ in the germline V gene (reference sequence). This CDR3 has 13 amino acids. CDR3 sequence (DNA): TGTGCCAGCAGCGTACAGGGGAATCAGCCCCAGCATTTT. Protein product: CASSVQGNQPQHF.

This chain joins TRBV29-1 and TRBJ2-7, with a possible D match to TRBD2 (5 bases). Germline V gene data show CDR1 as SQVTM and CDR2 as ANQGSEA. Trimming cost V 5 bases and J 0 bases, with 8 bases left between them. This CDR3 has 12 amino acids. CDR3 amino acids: CSVREFSYEQYF. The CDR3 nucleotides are TGCAGCGTTAGGGAGTTCTCCTACGAGCAGTACTTC.

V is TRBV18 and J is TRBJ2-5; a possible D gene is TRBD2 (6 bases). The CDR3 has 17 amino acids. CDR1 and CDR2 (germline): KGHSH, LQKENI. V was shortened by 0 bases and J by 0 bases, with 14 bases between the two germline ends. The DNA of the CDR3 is TGTGCCAGCTCACCACCCATGGCCCGGGGGAACCAAGAGACCCAGTACTTC. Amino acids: CASSPPMARGNQETQYF. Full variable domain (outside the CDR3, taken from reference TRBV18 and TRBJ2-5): NAGVMQNPRHLVRRRGQEARLRCSPMKGHSHVYWYRQLPEEGLKFMVYLQKENIIDESGMPKERFSAEFPKEGPSILRIQQVVRGDSAAYFCASSPPMARGNQETQYFGPGTRLLVL.

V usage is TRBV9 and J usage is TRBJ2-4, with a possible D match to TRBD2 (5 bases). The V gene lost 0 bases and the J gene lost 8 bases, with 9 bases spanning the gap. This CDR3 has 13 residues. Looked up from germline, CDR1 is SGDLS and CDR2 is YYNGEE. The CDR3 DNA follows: TGTGCCAGCAGCGTAGGAGGTAGCGACATTCAGTACTTC. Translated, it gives CASSVGGSDIQYF.

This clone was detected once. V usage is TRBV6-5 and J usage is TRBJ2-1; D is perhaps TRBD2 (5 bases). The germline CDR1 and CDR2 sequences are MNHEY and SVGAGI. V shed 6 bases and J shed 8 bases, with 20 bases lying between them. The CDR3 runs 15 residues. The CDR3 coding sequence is TGTGCCAGCAGCATAAAAACTAGTGATGGCTATGAGCAGTTCTTC. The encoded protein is CASSIKTSDGYEQFF.

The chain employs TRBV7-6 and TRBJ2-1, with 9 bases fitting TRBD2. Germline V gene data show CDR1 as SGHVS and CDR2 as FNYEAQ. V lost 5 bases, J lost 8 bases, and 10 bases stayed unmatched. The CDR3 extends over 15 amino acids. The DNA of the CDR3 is TGTGCCAGCAGCAGGCCCTCCGGCGGGGGGGATGAGCAGTTCTTC. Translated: CASSRPSGGGDEQFF.

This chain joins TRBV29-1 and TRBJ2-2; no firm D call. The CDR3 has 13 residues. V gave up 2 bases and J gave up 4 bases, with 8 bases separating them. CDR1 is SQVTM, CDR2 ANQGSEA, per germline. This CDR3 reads CSVERAVTGELFF. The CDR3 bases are TGCAGCGTTGAACGCGCGGTCACCGGGGAGCTGTTTTTT.

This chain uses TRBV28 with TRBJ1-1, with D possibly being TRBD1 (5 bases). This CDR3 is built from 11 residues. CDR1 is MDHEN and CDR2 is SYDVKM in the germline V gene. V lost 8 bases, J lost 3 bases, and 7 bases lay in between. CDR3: CASAGYTEAFF. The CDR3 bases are TGTGCCAGCGCAGGGTACACTGAAGCTTTCTTT.